The T cell receptor beta chain under discussion was sequenced for a study of prognosis after radiotherapy for stage I lung cancer (dated by TCRdb to 2020 to 2022). Background for the entire study: Between April 2018 and early 2019, nineteen stage I NSCLC patients were enrolled in Nanjing, China. The cohort was made up of 13 men and a handful of women, with a median age of nearly 75 years and an age range of 53 to 84 years. After SBRT, distant metastases developed in four of the 19 patients at a median of 7 months, while the remaining 15 patients had no significant progression. No patient received concurrent therapy alongside SBRT. Using image-guided IMRT or VMAT, SBRT was delivered in 3 to 5 fractions at a biologically effective dose of at least 100 Gy. Newly diagnosed primary stage I lung tumors were present in 12 to 15 patients, and oligometastatic NSCLC after surgical resection of the primary tumor was present in a few patients. All patients were considered medically inoperable, owing to comorbidities in some 11 and refusal of surgery in about seven. Peripheral blood TCR beta repertoires were profiled in stage I NSCLC patients before and after stereotactic body radiotherapy, and the repertoires were related to distant failure. Squamous cell carcinoma histology was identified in several patients, and adenocarcinoma histology was identified in roughly eleven patients. A total of roughly 38 blood samples from approximately 20 patients were sequenced, with one sample obtained before and one obtained after SBRT for each patient.

Taken from cysteine to phenylalanine, the CDR3 has 18 residues. Of all the DNA, just the CDR3 is kept, 54 bases in frame from base 1. V lost 3 bases and J lost 6 bases, and the count of bases not matched to a germline gene is 9. Reading the germline V gene gives CDR1 SGHNT and CDR2 YENEEA. All patients had node-negative disease on CT and PET/CT, and none had a history of other malignancies or had previously received chemotherapy or radiotherapy. At each of two time points, about 6 milliliters of peripheral venous blood were collected in EDTA tubes. PBMCs were isolated by Ficoll-Paque Plus density-gradient centrifugation. Samples were stored at -80°C immediately after collection until analysis. The full study reports these points: TRBV and TRBJ usage frequencies reportedly varied with metastasis status, involving two V genes at baseline and ten or so V and two J genes after SBRT. Post-SBRT Shannon entropy and its change from baseline were lower in patients who developed distant metastases; baseline Shannon entropy was not associated with metastases. No determination of tumor specificity was made for expanded TCR clones. No adjustment for multiple comparisons was applied to any of the reported P values. The small cohort and short follow-up limited the study, so independent validation of the findings is needed. After SBRT, the number of unique TCR clones decreased (median roughly 10,000 before versus some 6,900 after; Wilcoxon paired P=0.011).

Two rounds of multiplex PCR on genomic DNA were used to amplify the TCR beta CDR3 region. The first PCR round used primers specific to each TRBV and TRBJ gene, and the primer sequences were filed in Chinese patent CN105087789A. Universal primers were used in the second round of PCR. The Roche High Pure PCR Template Preparation Kit was used to extract genomic DNA from the frozen PBMCs. The libraries underwent paired-end sequencing with 151 bp reads on an Illumina HiSeq 3000. Per the source publication's procedure: Raw reads lacking the multiplex PCR primer sequences were removed with CutAdapt. High-quality paired reads were merged into contigs with PEAR. TRB V, D and J gene segments were assigned to each contig with MiXCR by alignment to reference sequences. CDR3 sequences were clustered by base quality and sequence similarity to remove sequencing errors. Diversity was calculated as Shannon entropy divided by the natural log of the number of productive TCR sequences. Clonality was computed as one minus the ratio of Shannon entropy to the natural log of the number of unique clonotypes. The Youden index of ROC curves was used to select progression-free survival cut-offs for repertoire metrics, and analyses were performed in R 3.5.3. TCRdb passed the public sequencing reads through fastp at Q25 and MiXCR, retaining productive beta sequences. Entries that share a CDR3 protein sequence are merged under the most common genes and DNA. The V and J calls reflect TCRdb's pipeline rather than the authors' work. The sample includes under 20,000 distinct CDR3 sequences, with approximately 50% observed a single time. Of the sample, 27% is held by the ten largest clones.

This clonotype has a handful of counts. Its antigen has not been determined. No clone much larger than this one lies a single base away; base qualities are absent. Material: PBMCs, obtained before or after stereotactic body radiation therapy (not recorded which). The rearranged chain carries TRBV11-3 and TRBJ2-3, with 16 central nucleotides matching TRBD2. The origin of this receptor is a donor aged 50 or older with non-small cell lung cancer. At the DNA level, the sequence is TGTGCCAGCAGCTTCGGGACTAGCGGGAGGGCCGAATCGGATACGCAGTATTTT. This sequence encodes CASSFGTSGRAESDTQYF. The CDR3 plus the reference TRBV11-3 and TRBJ2-3 genes for the other parts give the full variable domain: EAGVVQSPRYKIIEKKQPVAFWCNPISGHNTLYWYLQNLGQGPELLIRYENEEAVDDSQLPKDRFSAERLKGVDSTLKIQPAELGDSAVYLCASSFGTSGRAESDTQYFGPGTRLTVL.